These 6 T cell receptor beta chains came from one sample sequenced in a study of blood T cell dynamics during melanoma immunotherapy. Some clones are missing from TCRdb's copy, which holds only in-frame ones; the method was immunoSEQ multiplex PCR. Of roughly 15,000 clones in the sample, 80% to 90% were seen once. Time point noted: week 3, after first cycle of checkpoint inhibitor. The sequencing here drew on blood, taken from a patient treated with checkpoint blockade. All receptors derive from a human donor with melanoma.

The chain is built from TRBV20-1 and TRBJ1-2, with D hard to call. The CDR3 is 11 amino acids. The V gene's germline CDR1 is DFQATT and CDR2 SNEGSKA (reference sequence). Trimming pared 2 bases from V and 8 bases from J, leaving 9 bases between. The CDR3 reads CSARLLGGYTF. The CDR3 bases are TGCAGTGCTAGACTCCTCGGGGGCTACACCTTC.

The CDR3 bases are TGTGCCAGCAGTGGAGGGGGGCAGGTCTGGCATTTT. Protein product: CASSGGGQVWHF. This chain connects TRBV6-5 to TRBJ1-5; possible D gene TRBD1, 6 bases. Trimming cost V 5 bases and J 15 bases, with 17 bases left between them. This CDR3 spans 12 amino acids. Germline V gene sequence: CDR1 MNHEY, CDR2 SVGAGI.

Concerning this clone itself: The sample carries other DNA sequences with the same CDR3. This chain joins TRBV18 and TRBJ1-1; no definite D call. The CDR3 is 12 amino acids. V gave up 5 bases and J gave up 11 bases, with 15 bases separating them. CDR1 and CDR2 (germline): KGHSH, LQKENI. The CDR3 nucleotides are TGTGCCAGCTCAGCAGTCGGGGAAGAGGCTTTCTTT. This translates into CASSAVGEEAFF.

CDR3 protein: CASSPQKREISLFF. The CDR3 DNA reads TGTGCCAGCTCACCGCAGAAGCGGGAGATTTCCCTGTTCTTC. V and J are TRBV18 and TRBJ2-1, with 8 bases lining up with TRBD2. The CDR3 contains 14 residues. CDR1 and CDR2 from the germline V gene are KGHSH and LQKENI. V was pared by 3 bases and J by 15 bases, with 13 bases of the junction left unmatched.

The chain recombines TRBV19 with TRBJ2-7; the match to TRBD1 covers 7 bases. Trimming at V came to 3 bases and at J to 3 bases, leaving 5 bases not matched to a gene. The CDR3 loop spans 14 amino acids. Germline assignment: CDR1 LNHDA and CDR2 SQIVND (reference sequence). The CDR3 bases are TGTGCCAGTAGTATCGCACAGGGGTTCTACGAGCAGTACTTC. Amino acid sequence: CASSIAQGFYEQYF.

The chain is built from TRBV2 and TRBJ2-2; D is possibly TRBD1 or TRBD2 (6 bases each). This CDR3 is 15 amino acids long. V shed 9 bases and J shed 5 bases, with 19 bases lying between them. Germline values: CDR1 SNHLY, CDR2 FYNNEI. CDR3 nucleotide sequence: TGTGCCAGTAGGGGCAGGGGAGGATATACCGGGGAGCTGTTTTTT. Its protein product is CASRGRGGYTGELFF.